One and the same sample provided the 24 T cell receptor beta chains below, sequenced in a study of long-term antiretroviral therapy in people with HIV. The immunoSEQ assay was v3.0, run at survey level. Using immunoSEQ multiplex PCR, the repertoire was profiled, and TCRdb retains in-frame clones only, with some absent. The data hold around 20,000 clones, with approximately 87% observed a single time. Material: unsorted PBMCs, obtained approximately 2.6 years after starting antiretroviral therapy. Every receptor here comes from a woman aged 50 to 65 with HIV.

This sequence joins TRBV10-3 and TRBJ2-7; 7 bases are shared with TRBD2. In germline, CDR1 is ENHRY, CDR2 SYGVKD. CDR3 length: 15 amino acids. V lost 3 bases to trimming and J lost 0 bases; unmatched junction nucleotides: 5. The CDR3 spells CAISEGRGPSYEQYF. CDR3 nucleotide sequence: TGTGCCATCAGTGAAGGGAGGGGACCCTCCTACGAGCAGTACTTC.

The chain uses TRBV7-7 and TRBJ1-1; D is unclear. Germline CDR1 and CDR2: SSHAT and FNYEAQ (reference sequence). CDR3 length: 13 amino acids. Trimming cost V 2 bases and J 3 bases, with 7 bases left between them. CDR3 coding DNA: TGTGCCAGCAGCTTAACTACGGACACTGAAGCTTTCTTT. This gives the protein CASSLTTDTEAFF. Drawing the rest from reference TRBV7-7 and TRBJ1-1, the complete variable domain is GAGVSQSPRYKVTKRGQDVTLRCDPISSHATLYWYQQALGQGPEFLTYFNYEAQPDKSGLPSDRFSAERPEGSISTLTIQRTEQRDSAMYRCASSLTTDTEAFFGQGTRLTVV.

CDR3 bases: TGTGCCAGCAGCCCCTTCCGGGGGATATTTGGGGAAAAACTGTTTTTT. Its translation: CASSPFRGIFGEKLFF. The chain recombines TRBV9 with TRBJ1-4; perhaps TRBD1 as D (5 bases). Trimming cost V 4 bases and J 8 bases, with 21 bases left between them. The CDR3 is made up of 16 amino acids. CDR1 and CDR2 (germline): SGDLS, YYNGEE.

The chain has TRBV11-2 and TRBJ1-1; D might be TRBD1 (5 bases). Germline V gene lookup returns CDR1 SGHAT and CDR2 FQNNGV. Trimming removed 3 bases from V and 6 bases from J, with 14 bases in between. The CDR3 loop spans 14 amino acids. CDR3 region: CASSLGGADPEAFF. In nucleotides, the CDR3 is TGTGCCAGCAGCTTGGGAGGGGCCGACCCTGAAGCTTTCTTT. The full variable domain, completed using reference TRBV11-2 and TRBJ1-1, is EAGVAQSPRYKIIEKRQSVAFWCNPISGHATLYWYQQILGQGPKLLIQFQNNGVVDDSQLPKDRFSAERLKGVDSTLKIQPAKLEDSAVYLCASSLGGADPEAFFGQGTRLTVV.

The chain combines TRBV25-1 with TRBJ2-2; D is undetermined. Germline CDR1 MGHDK, CDR2 SYGVNS. The CDR3 runs to 17 residues. Between the trimmed V and J ends, which lost 3 bases and 4 bases, there was a span of 18 bases. CDR3 bases: TGTGCCAGCAGTGATCCCGGAACTCCCTATATCACCGGGGAGCTGTTTTTT. Its translation is CASSDPGTPYITGELFF.

The chain joins TRBV5-4 to TRBJ1-2; D possibly corresponds to TRBD1 (6 bases). This CDR3 spans 14 amino acids. V shed 4 bases and J shed 2 bases, with 12 bases lying between them. The germline V gene encodes CDR1 SGHNT and CDR2 YYREEE (reference sequence). The CDR3 DNA sequence: TGTGCCAGCAGCAAACCCACAGGGAACTATGGCTACACCTTC. It translates to CASSKPTGNYGYTF.

This sequence joins TRBV19 and TRBJ1-5, with D possibly matching TRBD1 (6 bases). Germline assignment: CDR1 LNHDA and CDR2 SQIVND (reference sequence). The CDR3 is made up of 15 amino acids. Trimming shortened V by 1 base and J by 7 bases, and 14 bases separated the two germline ends. As DNA, the CDR3 is TGTGCCAGTAGTATAGTACTACAGGGCTTCCAGCCCCAGCATTTT. Translating it yields CASSIVLQGFQPQHF. The variable domain in full, with the rest retrieved from reference TRBV19 and TRBJ1-5, is DGGITQSPKYLFRKEGQNVTLSCEQNLNHDAMYWYRQDPGQGLRLIYYSQIVNDFQKGDIAEGYSVSREKKESFPLTVTSAQKNPTAFYLCASSIVLQGFQPQHFGDGTRLSIL.

The chain combines TRBV21-1 with TRBJ2-7; the table assigns TRBD1, which was not confirmed against the DNA. TRBV21-1 is classified as a pseudogene. The CDR3 has 15 residues. The CDR3 DNA sequence: TGTGCCAGCCTTATGACAGGGTTAACCTACTACGAGCAGTACTTC. This encodes CASLMTGLTYYEQYF.

The gene calls are TRBV10-3 and TRBJ2-7; 9 bases line up with TRBD1. The CDR3 consists of 13 residues. V was pared by 6 bases and J by 7 bases, with 7 bases of the junction left unmatched. CDR1 and CDR2 from the germline V gene are ENHRY and SYGVKD. CDR3 region: CAISGTGIPEQYF. The CDR3 coding sequence is TGTGCCATCAGCGGGACAGGGATCCCGGAGCAGTACTTC.

This chain connects TRBV7-9 to TRBJ1-6; TRBD1 matches 7 bases. This CDR3 is 15 amino acids long. The germline V gene has CDR1 SEHNR and CDR2 FQNEAQ (reference sequence). J was trimmed by 10 bases and V by 4 bases; bases with no gene match: 10. The CDR3 nucleotides read TGTGCCAGCAGCTCCGAGGGGGCAGGAGGGTCACCCCTCCACTTT. It yields the protein CASSSEGAGGSPLHF.

V gene TRBV7-8 combines with J gene TRBJ2-1; weak D call: TRBD1 (6 bases). The CDR3 loop spans 12 amino acids. Germline V CDR1 and CDR2: SGHVS, FQNEAQ. Trimming cost V 5 bases and J 6 bases, with 8 bases left between them. The CDR3 DNA reads TGTGCCAGCAGCGTAGGGGGCAATGAGCAGTTCTTC. It yields the protein CASSVGGNEQFF. The full variable domain, its missing parts supplied by reference TRBV7-8 and TRBJ2-1, is GAGVSQSPRYKVAKRGQDVALRCDPISGHVSLFWYQQALGQGPEFLTYFQNEAQLDKSGLPSDRFFAERPEGSVSTLKIQRTQQEDSAVYLCASSVGGNEQFFGPGTRLTVL.

V usage is TRBV6-5 and J usage is TRBJ1-2, with D perhaps matching TRBD1 (5 bases). CDR1 is MNHEY, CDR2 SVGAGI, per germline. Trimming removed 2 bases from V and 2 bases from J, with 9 bases in between. The CDR3 has 14 amino acids. The CDR3 loop is CASSYGTGNYGYTF. The CDR3 bases are TGTGCCAGCAGTTACGGGACGGGGAACTATGGCTACACCTTC.

J is TRBJ2-2 and V is TRBV7-9; 11 bases fit TRBD1. The trim removed 3 bases at V and 4 bases at J, leaving 1 base unmatched. Per germline, CDR1 SEHNR and CDR2 FQNEAQ (reference sequence). This CDR3 is built from 15 residues. DNA for the CDR3: TGTGCCAGCAGCTTGGGACAGGGGGGCACCGGGGAGCTGTTTTTT. As protein: CASSLGQGGTGELFF.

This sequence joins TRBV18 and TRBJ1-5, with D possibly TRBD1 on 5 matching bases. In germline, CDR1 is KGHSH, CDR2 LQKENI. Trimming cost V 2 bases and J 7 bases, with 9 bases left between them. The CDR3 extends over 13 amino acids. CDR3 loop: CASSPGGLQPQHF. CDR3 DNA: TGTGCCAGCTCACCAGGGGGGTTGCAGCCCCAGCATTTT.

The chain recombines TRBV27 with TRBJ2-2; no clear D gene. CDR3 length: 19 residues. Trimming pared 0 bases from V and 0 bases from J, leaving 17 bases between. CDR1 and CDR2 (germline): MNHEY, SMNVEV (reference sequence). In DNA form, the CDR3 reads TGTGCCAGCAGTTTATCGCCGGACGCAGGAGTTACGAACACCGGGGAGCTGTTTTTT. Translation gives CASSLSPDAGVTNTGELFF.

The rearrangement links TRBV28 to TRBJ2-2; D gene ambiguous. This CDR3 is built from 16 residues. V lost 5 bases and J 4 bases, leaving 17 bases between the germline ends. Germline CDR1 is MDHEN and CDR2 is SYDVKM. In DNA, the CDR3 is TGTGCCAGCAGTGTCCGGATCCCAAAAACCACCGGGGAGCTGTTTTTT. Residues: CASSVRIPKTTGELFF.

This clone came up a few times. The chain has TRBV27 and TRBJ2-2; TRBD2 aligns across 10 bases. The trim removed 6 bases at V and 2 bases at J, leaving 9 bases unmatched. The CDR3 contains 17 residues. The V gene's germline CDR1 is MNHEY and CDR2 SMNVEV (reference sequence). This CDR3 reads CASRAGTSVINTGELFF. In nucleotides, the CDR3 is TGTGCCAGCAGGGCCGGGACTAGCGTCATTAACACCGGGGAGCTGTTTTTT.

The chain recombines TRBV5-8 with TRBJ1-2, with D perhaps matching TRBD1 (5 bases). The CDR3 length is 13 residues. The germline V gene has CDR1 SGHTS and CDR2 YDEGEE. V was shortened by 1 base and J by 4 bases, with 8 bases between the two germline ends. The CDR3 reads CASSLWTSYGYTF. The CDR3 region has the DNA TGTGCCAGCAGCTTGTGGACAAGCTATGGCTACACCTTC.

This chain connects TRBV10-3 to TRBJ1-1, with 7 bases that match TRBD1. Per the germline V gene, CDR1 is ENHRY and CDR2 is SYGVKD. The CDR3 covers 18 residues. V lost 9 bases, J lost 10 bases, and 29 bases stayed unmatched. Here the CDR3 reads CAILLADRRDSGLIRAFF. The DNA of the CDR3 is TGTGCCATTCTTCTGGCCGATCGTCGGGACAGCGGGTTGATACGAGCTTTCTTT.

V gene TRBV6-5 combines with J gene TRBJ2-3, with a possible D match to TRBD1 (6 bases). From germline, CDR1 is MNHEY and CDR2 SVGAGI. Trimming cost V 6 bases and J 0 bases, with 7 bases left between them. CDR3 length: 13 residues. The CDR3 bases are TGTGCCAGCAGCGGACAGAGCACAGATACGCAGTATTTT. Encoded protein: CASSGQSTDTQYF.

The chain carries TRBV6-5 and TRBJ2-2, with 10 bases aligning to TRBD2. Germline trimming cut 7 bases from V and 8 bases from J; bases unmatched to any gene: 10. Germline CDR1 MNHEY, CDR2 SVGAGI. The CDR3 is 15 residues long. The CDR3 DNA reads as TGTGCCAGCACCCCTAGCGGGAGTGGTTTAGGGGAGCTGTTTTTT. Encoded protein: CASTPSGSGLGELFF.

This clone was observed a handful of times. The chain uses TRBV11-2 and TRBJ2-7, with D hard to call. Germline V gene lookup returns CDR1 SGHAT and CDR2 FQNNGV. V was pared by 5 bases and J by 4 bases, with 18 bases between. The CDR3 contains 15 residues. This CDR3 reads CASSLTLTGPYEQYF. CDR3 DNA: TGTGCCAGCAGCCTCACCCTGACGGGCCCTTACGAGCAGTACTTC.

J is TRBJ1-1 and V is TRBV5-1, with TRBD1 matching over 9 bases. Trimming removed 4 bases from V and 11 bases from J; junction bases left unmatched: 9. CDR3 size: 13 residues. Germline V CDR1 and CDR2: SGHRS, YFSETQ. The CDR3 protein is CASSPGQGLWAFF. For the CDR3, the DNA is TGCGCCAGCAGCCCGGGACAGGGCCTCTGGGCTTTCTTT. The full variable domain, its missing parts supplied by reference TRBV5-1 and TRBJ1-1, is KAGVTQTPRYLIKTRGQQVTLSCSPISGHRSVSWYQQTPGQGLQFLFEYFSETQRNKGNFPGRFSGRQFSNSRSEMNVSTLELGDSALYLCASSPGQGLWAFFGQGTRLTVV.

The chain couples TRBV7-9 to TRBJ2-1, with a tentative D call TRBD1 (5 bases). The CDR3 covers 13 residues. From germline, CDR1 is SEHNR and CDR2 FQNEAQ (reference sequence). Trimming left V 4 bases short and J 5 bases short, with 9 bases between. CDR3 region: CASSSPRDNEQFF. Written as DNA, the CDR3 is TGTGCCAGCAGCTCCCCCAGGGACAATGAGCAGTTCTTC.